These 21 T cell receptor beta chains originate from one sample sequenced in a study of cytomegalovirus exposure and HLA in healthy donors. Assay used: immunoSEQ multiplex PCR; TCRdb lists only in-frame clones, some missing. This table has about 71,000 clones, approximately 94% appearing once. Sequencing was done on a sample of PBMCs. These receptors were obtained from a young woman in good health and CMV-seronegative.

The chain is built from TRBV9 and TRBJ2-3; a possible D gene is TRBD2 (6 bases). The germline V gene encodes CDR1 SGDLS and CDR2 YYNGEE. The CDR3 has 14 residues. V lost 3 bases and J lost 4, with 12 bases in between. As DNA, the CDR3 is TGTGCCAGCAGCGCGGGACTTGGCGCAGATACGCAGTATTTT. This gives the protein CASSAGLGADTQYF.

The chain links TRBV14 to TRBJ2-2; maybe TRBD1 (5 bases). The CDR3 is made up of 14 amino acids. Germline assignment: CDR1 SGHDN and CDR2 FVKESK. Trimming took 7 bases from V and 4 from J, leaving 13 bases between them. CDR3 residues: CASKQGVSTGELFF. CDR3 sequence (DNA): TGTGCCAGCAAGCAGGGCGTGAGCACCGGGGAGCTGTTTTTT.

The rearrangement uses TRBV9 and TRBJ2-3; 12 bases fit TRBD1. The germline CDR1 and CDR2 sequences are SGDLS and YYNGEE. The length of the CDR3 is 15 residues. The J segment lost 2 bases and the V segment lost 6 bases, leaving 4 bases of the junction unmatched. The CDR3 DNA reads as TGTGCCAGCACCGGGACAGGGGGCAACACAGATACGCAGTATTTT. This translates into CASTGTGGNTDTQYF.

The chain is built from TRBV2 and TRBJ2-1; TRBD2 matches 8 bases. J lost 7 bases, V lost 6 bases, and 8 bases had no gene match. The CDR3 is 14 residues long. Germline CDR1 and CDR2: SNHLY and FYNNEI. CDR3: CASSERESRNEQFF. In DNA, the CDR3 is TGTGCCAGCAGCGAGCGGGAGTCAAGGAATGAGCAGTTCTTC.

The table lists this clone with a count of one. The gene calls are TRBV9 and TRBJ2-5; 12 positions agree with TRBD2. The V gene's germline CDR1 is SGDLS and CDR2 YYNGEE. The CDR3 extends over 16 amino acids. V lost 4 bases to trimming and J lost 2 bases; unmatched junction nucleotides: 6. In DNA form, the CDR3 reads TGTGCCAGCAGCCCTTCTAGCGGGAGGGGGCAAGAGACCCAGTACTTC. Its protein product is CASSPSSGRGQETQYF.

This chain links TRBV10-3 with TRBJ1-1, with D maybe TRBD1 (6 bases). Trimming took off 4 bases at V and 3 bases at J, with 12 bases between the two ends. The CDR3 contains 14 residues. Germline CDR1 reads ENHRY; CDR2 reads SYGVKD. The CDR3 is CAISAGAGDTEAFF. DNA of the CDR3: TGTGCCATCAGTGCGGGGGCGGGGGACACTGAAGCTTTCTTT.

The J gene is TRBJ1-2, the V gene TRBV5-8, with 9 bases that match TRBD1. The V gene's germline CDR1 is SGHTS and CDR2 YDEGEE. The length of the CDR3 is 14 residues. The ends lost 0 bases at V and 8 bases at J; junction bases unmatched: 5. CDR3 in amino acids: CASSLGQGVRGYTF. DNA for the CDR3: TGTGCCAGCAGCTTGGGACAGGGGGTGCGAGGCTACACCTTC.

The V and J genes are TRBV7-9 and TRBJ2-7, with 8 nucleotides matching TRBD1. CDR1 and CDR2 (germline): SEHNR, FQNEAQ (reference sequence). This CDR3 has 19 residues. Trimming cost V 5 bases and J 0 bases; bases outside gene matches: 18. DNA of the CDR3: TGTGCCAGCAGCCCCGTGGGACAGGCCGACACCTATAGCTCCTACGAGCAGTACTTC. This codes for CASSPVGQADTYSSYEQYF.

This rearrangement joins TRBV6-4 to TRBJ2-1; 8 positions match TRBD2. Looked up from germline, CDR1 is MRHNA and CDR2 is SNTAGT. This CDR3 has 13 amino acids. After removal of 4 bases from V and 6 bases from J, the junction contained 2 bases not matched to a gene. The CDR3 DNA follows: TGTGCCAGCAGTGCCGGGACTAGCAATGAGCAGTTCTTC. It encodes CASSAGTSNEQFF.

This chain uses TRBV10-3 with TRBJ2-1; 8 nucleotides agree with TRBD2. Germline trimming cut 2 bases from V and 6 bases from J; bases unmatched to any gene: 6. This CDR3 spans 15 amino acids. The germline V gene has CDR1 ENHRY and CDR2 SYGVKD. The CDR3 sequence is CAISEPPTSANEQFF. The CDR3 DNA is TGTGCCATCAGTGAGCCACCGACTAGCGCCAATGAGCAGTTCTTC.

The rearrangement links TRBV1 to TRBJ2-3; no check of the table's D call, TRBD2, against the DNA was made. TRBV1 constitutes a pseudogene. This CDR3 has 13 amino acids. Here the CDR3 reads CTSSQASPDTQYF. The CDR3 nucleotides read TGCACCAGCAGCCAAGCTAGCCCAGATACGCAGTATTTT.

This chain links TRBV10-3 with TRBJ2-2; D is ambiguous. The germline V gene encodes CDR1 ENHRY and CDR2 SYGVKD. Trimming removed 7 bases at V and 4 bases at J, with 13 bases between. This CDR3 spans 14 amino acids. The CDR3 reads CAITRTLLTGELFF. CDR3 DNA: TGTGCCATCACTCGAACACTACTCACCGGGGAGCTGTTTTTT.

This chain links TRBV6-1 with TRBJ1-2; D is possibly TRBD1 (5 bases). The CDR3 totals 14 residues. V lost 7 bases, J lost 4 bases, and 16 bases lay in between. Germline V gene sequence: CDR1 MNHNS, CDR2 SASEGT. The CDR3 region is CASTLRGEGYGYTF. The DNA for the CDR3 is TGTGCCAGCACCCTAAGGGGTGAAGGCTATGGCTACACCTTC.

The V gene is TRBV7-2, the J gene TRBJ2-1; the D gene is possibly TRBD2 (6 bases). Germline lookup yields CDR1 SGHTA and CDR2 FQGNSA. This CDR3 comprises 14 residues. V was trimmed by 8 bases and J by 0 bases, leaving 11 bases between them. In nucleotides, the CDR3 is TGTGCCAGCCGGGAGCGGAGCTCCTACAATGAGCAGTTCTTC. Translation: CASRERSSYNEQFF.

The chain employs TRBV19 and TRBJ1-2, with D tentatively TRBD1 (6 bases). The CDR3 is 16 amino acids. The V and J ends lost 8 bases and 4 bases respectively, with 23 bases between them. The germline V gene has CDR1 LNHDA and CDR2 SQIVND (reference sequence). CDR3 sequence: CASRPEGGRATYGYTF. CDR3 DNA sequence: TGTGCCAGTCGACCGGAGGGGGGGAGGGCTACCTATGGCTACACCTTC.

This chain joins TRBV6-1 and TRBJ2-6, with 11 bases identical to TRBD1. Germline V gene lookup returns CDR1 MNHNS and CDR2 SASEGT. The CDR3 is 20 amino acids. The V and J ends lost 4 bases and 1 base, in that order; junction bases with no gene match: 12. The CDR3 DNA reads as TGTGCCAGCAGTGTAGGGAGAGGACAGGGGGCTTCATCTGGGGCCAACGTCCTGACTTTC. Translation: CASSVGRGQGASSGANVLTF.

The CDR3 bases are TGCAGCTCCCAGGGACAAGACTATGGCTACACCTTC. This codes for CSSQGQDYGYTF. The chain employs TRBV29-1 and TRBJ1-2, with a tentative D call TRBD1 (6 bases). CDR1 is SQVTM, CDR2 ANQGSEA, per germline. Trimming cost V 8 bases and J 3 bases, with 13 bases left between them. The CDR3 loop spans 12 amino acids.

This clone came up once. J is TRBJ1-3 and V is TRBV30, with D unclear. The CDR3 has 13 amino acids. Germline lookup yields CDR1 GTSNPN and CDR2 SVGIG (reference sequence). The ends were cut back, 5 bases at V and 0 bases at J, with 8 bases in the middle. The chain's CDR3 is CAWDSSSGNTIYF. The CDR3 coding sequence is TGTGCCTGGGACTCTTCCTCTGGAAACACCATATATTTT.

A remark on this clone: The junction departs from germline at one end; a sequencing error may be responsible. The chain is built from TRBV7-9 and TRBJ1-4, with D unresolved. CDR3 length: 15 amino acids. The V gene's germline CDR1 is SEHNR and CDR2 FQNEAQ (reference sequence). The CDR3 here is CASSAAGPITGSDHF. The CDR3 bases are TGTGCCAGCAGCGCCGCCGGACCCATTACGGGATCTGATCATTTT.

The gene calls are TRBV19 and TRBJ2-1, with 7 bases fitting TRBD2. Trimming cost V 5 bases and J 5 bases; bases outside gene matches: 3. The CDR3 contains 13 residues. Germline V gene data show CDR1 as LNHDA and CDR2 as SQIVND (reference sequence). The CDR3 region has the DNA TGTGCCAGTAGTTACCGGGGGGACAATGAGCAGTTCTTC. This translates into CASSYRGDNEQFF. Looking up the rest from reference TRBV19 and TRBJ2-1 gives the full variable domain: DGGITQSPKYLFRKEGQNVTLSCEQNLNHDAMYWYRQDPGQGLRLIYYSQIVNDFQKGDIAEGYSVSREKKESFPLTVTSAQKNPTAFYLCASSYRGDNEQFFGPGTRLTVL.

The DNA for the CDR3 is TGTGCCAGCAGCCTGGGACAGAACTACGAGCAGTACTTC. It codes for CASSLGQNYEQYF. The chain is built from TRBV14 and TRBJ2-7; TRBD1 aligns across 7 bases. Per germline, CDR1 SGHDN and CDR2 FVKESK. The ends lost 4 bases at V and 3 bases at J; junction bases unmatched: 3. The CDR3 has 13 amino acids.